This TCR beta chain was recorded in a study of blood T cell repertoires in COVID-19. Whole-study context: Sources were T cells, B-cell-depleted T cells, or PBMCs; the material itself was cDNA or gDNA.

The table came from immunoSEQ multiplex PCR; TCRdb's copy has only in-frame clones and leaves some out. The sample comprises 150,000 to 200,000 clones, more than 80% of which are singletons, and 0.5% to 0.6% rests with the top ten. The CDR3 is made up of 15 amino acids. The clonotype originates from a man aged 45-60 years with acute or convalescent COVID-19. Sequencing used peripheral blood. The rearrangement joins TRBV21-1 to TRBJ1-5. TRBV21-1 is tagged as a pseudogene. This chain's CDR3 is CASSTRRWSNQPQHF. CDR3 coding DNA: TGTGCCAGCAGCACTCGCCGGTGGAGCAATCAGCCCCAGCATTTT.